This T cell receptor beta chain was sequenced in a study of blood T cell repertoires in COVID-19. This table comes from immunoSEQ multiplex PCR, and its TCRdb copy is limited to in-frame clones, with some not included. This table holds a few hundred thousand clones, 70% to 90% found once. CDR1 and CDR2 from the germline V gene are MNHNY and SVGAGI (reference sequence). V trimming: 7 bases; J trimming: 4 bases; junction bases outside the gene matches: 1. The CDR3 spans 15 residues. Only one count was recorded for this clone. This clonotype was obtained from a man aged 40-55 years with acute or convalescent COVID-19. The chain links TRBV6-6 to TRBJ2-2; 15 bases line up with TRBD2. Sample: peripheral blood. CDR3 sequence reads: CASTGLAGGTGELFF. In DNA, the CDR3 is TGTGCCAGCACGGGACTAGCGGGAGGCACCGGGGAGCTGTTTTTT.